The clone carrying this T cell receptor beta chain was seen a few times. Its antigen remains unknown. Sample barcodes and UMIs were carried by the TCR alpha and TCR beta cDNA libraries that 5'RACE generated with constant-segment primers. TCRdb ran MiXCR on the 5' RACE reads and lists one entry per CDR3 protein. The sample has under 150,000 distinct CDR3 sequences; around a fifth are singletons. The data were taken from a study of T-cell memory formation after mild COVID-19. Study outcomes and limitations: Second-wave clones reaching peak frequency on day 37 lacked confirmed SARS-CoV-2 specificity. A balance of CD4 and CD8 characterized clones contracting day 15 to 85, whereas later expanders leaned CD4+. Cross-reactive memory appears to have joined, as suggested by some responding clones showing up in pre-infection memory.

V dropped 4 bases and J dropped 6 bases, with 9 bases sitting between them. The length of the CDR3 is 13 residues. The germline gives CDR1 SGHTA, CDR2 FQGTGA. This receptor was identified in a man aged 18 to 29 who had mild COVID-19 (a few samples of this study predate the infection). Cell type and time point are not known. The specimen sequenced was PBMCs or a T cell subset sorted from them (not recorded which). The chain joins TRBV7-3 to TRBJ2-2; D possibly corresponds to TRBD2 (5 bases). The CDR3 nucleotides read TGTGCCAGCAGCTCTGGAGGCTCCGGGGAGCTGTTTTTT. Protein: CASSSGGSGELFF.